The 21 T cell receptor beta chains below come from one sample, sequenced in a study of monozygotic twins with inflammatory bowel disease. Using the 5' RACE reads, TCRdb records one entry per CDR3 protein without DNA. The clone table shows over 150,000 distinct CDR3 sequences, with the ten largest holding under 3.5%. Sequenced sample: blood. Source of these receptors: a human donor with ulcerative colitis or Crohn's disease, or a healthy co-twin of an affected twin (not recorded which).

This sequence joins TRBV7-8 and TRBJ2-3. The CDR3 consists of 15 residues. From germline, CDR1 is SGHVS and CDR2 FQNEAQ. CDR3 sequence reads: CASSSSGRFPDTQYF.

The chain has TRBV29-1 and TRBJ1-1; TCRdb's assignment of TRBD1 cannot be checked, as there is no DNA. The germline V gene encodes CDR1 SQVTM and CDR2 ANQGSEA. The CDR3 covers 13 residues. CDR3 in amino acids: CSVVKGMNTEAFF.

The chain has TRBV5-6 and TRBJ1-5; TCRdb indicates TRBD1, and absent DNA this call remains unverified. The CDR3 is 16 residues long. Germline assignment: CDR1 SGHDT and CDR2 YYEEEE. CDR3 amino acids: CASSTGPRYSNQPQHF.

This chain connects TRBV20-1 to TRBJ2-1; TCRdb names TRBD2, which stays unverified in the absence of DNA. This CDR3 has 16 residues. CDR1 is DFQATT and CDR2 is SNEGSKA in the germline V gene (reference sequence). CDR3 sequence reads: CSARVDSGRPYNEQFF.

CDR3 amino acids: CASSPGATPNQPQHF. This chain uses TRBV7-9 with TRBJ1-5. Germline V gene data show CDR1 as SEHNR and CDR2 as FQNEAQ (reference sequence). The CDR3 loop spans 15 amino acids.

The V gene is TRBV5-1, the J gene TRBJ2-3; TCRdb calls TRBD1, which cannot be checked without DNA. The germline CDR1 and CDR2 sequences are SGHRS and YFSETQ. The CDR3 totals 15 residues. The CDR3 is CASSLKTGDTDTQYF. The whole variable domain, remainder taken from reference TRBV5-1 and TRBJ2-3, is KAGVTQTPRYLIKTRGQQVTLSCSPISGHRSVSWYQQTPGQGLQFLFEYFSETQRNKGNFPGRFSGRQFSNSRSEMNVSTLELGDSALYLCASSLKTGDTDTQYFGPGTRLTVL.

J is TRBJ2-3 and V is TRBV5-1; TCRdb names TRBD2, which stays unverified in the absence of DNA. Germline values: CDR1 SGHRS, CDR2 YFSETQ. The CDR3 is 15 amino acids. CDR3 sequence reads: CASSLEAGGSGTQYF. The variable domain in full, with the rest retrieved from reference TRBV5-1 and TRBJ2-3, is KAGVTQTPRYLIKTRGQQVTLSCSPISGHRSVSWYQQTPGQGLQFLFEYFSETQRNKGNFPGRFSGRQFSNSRSEMNVSTLELGDSALYLCASSLEAGGSGTQYFGPGTRLTVL.

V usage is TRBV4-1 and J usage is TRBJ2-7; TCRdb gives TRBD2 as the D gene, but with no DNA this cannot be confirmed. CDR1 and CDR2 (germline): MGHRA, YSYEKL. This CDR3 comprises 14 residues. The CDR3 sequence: CASSQVGLADEQYF.

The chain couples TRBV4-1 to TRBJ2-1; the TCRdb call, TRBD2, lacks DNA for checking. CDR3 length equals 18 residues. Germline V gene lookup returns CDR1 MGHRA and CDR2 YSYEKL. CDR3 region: CASSQRAGASDPYNEQFF.

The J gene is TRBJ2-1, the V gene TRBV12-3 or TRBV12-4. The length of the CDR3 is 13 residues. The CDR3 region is CASSLDLADEQFF.

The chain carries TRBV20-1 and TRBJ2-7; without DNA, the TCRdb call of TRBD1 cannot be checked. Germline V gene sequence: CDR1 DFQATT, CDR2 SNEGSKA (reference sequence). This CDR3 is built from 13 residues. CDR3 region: CSASVQGIYEQYF.

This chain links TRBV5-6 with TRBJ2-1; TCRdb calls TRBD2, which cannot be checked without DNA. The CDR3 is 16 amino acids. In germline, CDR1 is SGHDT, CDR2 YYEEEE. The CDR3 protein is CASSSLLAGEHNEQFF.

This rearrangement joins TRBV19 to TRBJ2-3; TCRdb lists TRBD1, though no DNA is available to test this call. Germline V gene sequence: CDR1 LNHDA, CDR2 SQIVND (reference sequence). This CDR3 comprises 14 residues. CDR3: CASSSRRGQDTQYF.

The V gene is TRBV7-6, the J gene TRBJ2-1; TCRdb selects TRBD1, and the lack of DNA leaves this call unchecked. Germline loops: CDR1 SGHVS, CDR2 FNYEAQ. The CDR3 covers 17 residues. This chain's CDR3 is CASSPTGGTTSYNEQFF.

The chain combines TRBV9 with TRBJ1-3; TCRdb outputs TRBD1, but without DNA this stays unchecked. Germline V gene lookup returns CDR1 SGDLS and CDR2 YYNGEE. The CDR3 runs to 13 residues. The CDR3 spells CASSSGDGNTIYF.

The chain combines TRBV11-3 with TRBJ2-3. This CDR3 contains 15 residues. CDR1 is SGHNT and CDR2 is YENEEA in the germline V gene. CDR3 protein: CASSLSGPSTDTQYF. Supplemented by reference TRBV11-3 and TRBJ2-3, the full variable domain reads EAGVVQSPRYKIIEKKQPVAFWCNPISGHNTLYWYLQNLGQGPELLIRYENEEAVDDSQLPKDRFSAERLKGVDSTLKIQPAELGDSAVYLCASSLSGPSTDTQYFGPGTRLTVL.

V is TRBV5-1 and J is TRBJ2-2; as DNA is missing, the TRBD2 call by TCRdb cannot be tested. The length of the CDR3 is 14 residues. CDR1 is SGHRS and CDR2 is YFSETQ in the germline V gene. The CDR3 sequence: CASSGLASTGELFF.

The CDR3 here is CSASGTESGNTIYF. This chain uses TRBV20-1 with TRBJ1-3; lacking DNA, the TRBD1 call made by TCRdb goes unchecked. The CDR3 has 14 amino acids. Germline V lookup: CDR1 DFQATT, CDR2 SNEGSKA (reference sequence).

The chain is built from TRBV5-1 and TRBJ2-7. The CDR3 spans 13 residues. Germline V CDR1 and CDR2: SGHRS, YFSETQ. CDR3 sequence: CASSSGQFPEQYF.

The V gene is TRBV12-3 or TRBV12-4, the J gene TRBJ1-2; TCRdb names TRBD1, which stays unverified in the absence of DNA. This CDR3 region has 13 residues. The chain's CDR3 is CASTEGSGSGYTF.

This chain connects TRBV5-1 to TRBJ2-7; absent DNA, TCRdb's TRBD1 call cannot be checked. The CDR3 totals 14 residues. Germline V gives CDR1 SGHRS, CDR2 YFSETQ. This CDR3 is CASSFPDSSYEQYF.